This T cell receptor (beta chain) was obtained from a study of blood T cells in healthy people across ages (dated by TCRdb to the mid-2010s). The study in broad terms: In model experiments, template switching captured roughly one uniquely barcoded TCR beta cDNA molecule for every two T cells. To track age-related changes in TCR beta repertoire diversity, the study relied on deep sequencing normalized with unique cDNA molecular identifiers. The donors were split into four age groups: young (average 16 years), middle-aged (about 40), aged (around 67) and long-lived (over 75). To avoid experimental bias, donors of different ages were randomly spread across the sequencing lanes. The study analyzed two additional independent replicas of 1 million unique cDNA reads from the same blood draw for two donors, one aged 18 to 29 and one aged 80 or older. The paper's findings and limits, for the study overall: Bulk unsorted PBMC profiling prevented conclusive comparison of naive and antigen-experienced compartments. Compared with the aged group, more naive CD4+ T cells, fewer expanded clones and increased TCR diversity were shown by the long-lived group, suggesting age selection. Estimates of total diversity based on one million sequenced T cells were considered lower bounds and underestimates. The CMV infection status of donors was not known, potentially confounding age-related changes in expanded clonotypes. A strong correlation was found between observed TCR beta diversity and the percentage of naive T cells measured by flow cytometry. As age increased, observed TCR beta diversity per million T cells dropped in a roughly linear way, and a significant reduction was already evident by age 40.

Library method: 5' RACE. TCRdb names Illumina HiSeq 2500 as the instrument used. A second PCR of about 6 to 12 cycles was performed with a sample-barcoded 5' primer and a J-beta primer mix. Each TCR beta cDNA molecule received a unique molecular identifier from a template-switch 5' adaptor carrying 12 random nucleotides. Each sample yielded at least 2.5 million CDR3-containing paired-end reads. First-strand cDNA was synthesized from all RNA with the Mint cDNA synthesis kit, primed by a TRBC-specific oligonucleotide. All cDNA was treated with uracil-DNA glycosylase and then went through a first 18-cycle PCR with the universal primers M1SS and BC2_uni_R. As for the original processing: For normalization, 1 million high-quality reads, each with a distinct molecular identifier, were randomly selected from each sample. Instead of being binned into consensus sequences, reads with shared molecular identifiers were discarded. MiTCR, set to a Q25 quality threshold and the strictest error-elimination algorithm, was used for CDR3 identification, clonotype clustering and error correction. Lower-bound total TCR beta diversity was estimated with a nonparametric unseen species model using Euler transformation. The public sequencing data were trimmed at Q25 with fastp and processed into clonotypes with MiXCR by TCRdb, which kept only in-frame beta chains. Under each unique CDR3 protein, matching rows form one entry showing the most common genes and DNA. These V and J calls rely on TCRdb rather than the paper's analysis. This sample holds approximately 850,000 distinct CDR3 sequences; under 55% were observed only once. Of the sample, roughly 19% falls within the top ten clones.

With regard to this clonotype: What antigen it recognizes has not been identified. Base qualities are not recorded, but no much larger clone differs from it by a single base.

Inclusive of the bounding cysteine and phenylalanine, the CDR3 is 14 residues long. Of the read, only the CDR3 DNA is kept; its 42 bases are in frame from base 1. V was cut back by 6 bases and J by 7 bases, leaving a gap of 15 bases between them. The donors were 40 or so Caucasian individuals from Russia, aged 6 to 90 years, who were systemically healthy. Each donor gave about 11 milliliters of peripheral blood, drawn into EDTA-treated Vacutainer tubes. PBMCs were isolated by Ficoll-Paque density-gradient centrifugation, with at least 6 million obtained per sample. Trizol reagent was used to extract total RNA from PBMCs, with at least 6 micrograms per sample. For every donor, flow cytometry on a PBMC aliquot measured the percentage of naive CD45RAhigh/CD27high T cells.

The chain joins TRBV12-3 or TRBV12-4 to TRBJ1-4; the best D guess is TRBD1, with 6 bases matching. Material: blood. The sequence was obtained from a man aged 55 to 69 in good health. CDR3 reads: CASRNGGHGEKLFF. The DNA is TGTGCCAGCAGGAACGGGGGGCACGGTGAAAAACTGTTTTTT.